The 13 T cell receptor beta chains reported below all come from one sample, sequenced in a study of blood T cell repertoires in COVID-19 (dated by TCRdb to 2018 to 2020). Library preparation used the immunoSEQ multiplex PCR assay. TCRdb limited this immuneACCESS table to in-frame rearrangements with V and J called. A share of clones is missing; checked studies link under half to unresolved V genes, and the rest is unexplained. The sample table contains some 300,000 clones; only one count was recorded for nearly 90% of them. The top ten constitute roughly 2.9% of the sample. What was sequenced was PBMCs or T cells enriched from blood (not recorded which). These receptors all stem from a woman aged 45-65 years who had been exposed to COVID-19.

V is TRBV3-1 (or the pseudogene TRBV3-2) and J is TRBJ1-3; perhaps TRBD1 as D (5 bases). Trimming pared 1 base from V and 4 bases from J, leaving 20 bases between. This CDR3 spans 18 amino acids. CDR1 LGHDT and CDR2 YNNKEL come from the germline V gene (reference sequence). CDR3 in DNA: TGTGCCAGCAGCCAAGTAGGGGTTCTGGCAGCCGCAGGAAACACCATATATTTT. This translates into CASSQVGVLAAAGNTIYF.

This rearrangement joins TRBV2 to TRBJ1-2; 9 bases fit TRBD1. CDR3 length: 15 residues. CDR1 SNHLY and CDR2 FYNNEI come from the germline V gene. The trim removed 9 bases at V and 3 bases at J, leaving 11 bases unmatched. The CDR3 coding sequence is TGTGCCAGTGCCGGGACAGGGATGCGACACTATGGCTACACCTTC. Translation gives CASAGTGMRHYGYTF.

The chain couples TRBV6-4 to TRBJ1-2; D remains unclear. CDR3 length: 15 residues. CDR1 and CDR2 (germline): MRHNA, SNTAGT. Trimming removed 0 bases from V and 5 bases from J, with 13 bases in between. CDR3 nucleotide sequence: TGTGCCAGCAGTGACTCGATAGCACTACCATATGGCTACACCTTC. This sequence encodes CASSDSIALPYGYTF.

This clone is a singleton in its sample. The J gene is TRBJ1-1, the V gene TRBV28; D is undetermined. Germline-derived CDR1 and CDR2 are MDHEN and SYDVKM. The CDR3 has 13 residues. V lost 7 bases and J lost 0, with 9 bases in between. The CDR3 bases are TGTGCCAGCAATGTCCAGATGAACACTGAAGCTTTCTTT. As protein: CASNVQMNTEAFF.

This clone was seen a handful of times. The chain is built from TRBV6-1 and TRBJ1-4; D possibly corresponds to TRBD1 (5 bases). Trimming cost V 0 bases and J 6 bases, with 11 bases left between them. This CDR3 spans 15 amino acids. The germline V gene encodes CDR1 MNHNS and CDR2 SASEGT. The CDR3 sequence is CASSEAKGSYEKLFF. CDR3 nucleotides: TGTGCCAGCAGTGAAGCTAAGGGGTCATATGAAAAACTGTTTTTT.

The V gene is TRBV5-1, the J gene TRBJ1-2, with TRBD1 as a possible D gene (5 bases). Looked up from germline, CDR1 is SGHRS and CDR2 is YFSETQ. The CDR3 loop spans 15 amino acids. The V gene lost 0 bases and the J gene lost 1 base, with 10 bases spanning the gap. DNA of the CDR3: TGCGCCAGCAGCTTGGAAGACAGAGGTAACTATGGCTACACCTTC. Protein sequence: CASSLEDRGNYGYTF.

The chain links TRBV5-4 to TRBJ2-3, with 9 bases identical to TRBD2. The germline V gene has CDR1 SGHNT and CDR2 YYREEE (reference sequence). The CDR3 length is 16 residues. J lost 0 bases, V lost 1 base, and 3 bases had no gene match. The CDR3 spells CASSLKAGGSTDTQYF. CDR3 DNA sequence: TGTGCCAGCAGCTTGAAGGCGGGGGGGAGCACAGATACGCAGTATTTT.

Regarding this clone: Its ends do not fully match the called genes, so a read error is possible. The chain has TRBV24-1 and TRBJ1-5; no reliable D call. The CDR3 covers 14 residues. Germline V gives CDR1 KGHDR, CDR2 SFDVKD. CDR3 nucleotide sequence: TGTGCCACCAGTGATCCAGGAAGCACTCAGCCCCAGCATTTT. Encoded protein: CATSDPGSTQPQHF.

This sequence joins TRBV5-1 and TRBJ1-4; 11 bases match TRBD1. This CDR3 region has 17 residues. Germline V gene sequence: CDR1 SGHRS, CDR2 YFSETQ. The junction had 11 bases not matched to a gene; V was cut back by 3 bases and J by 7 bases. The CDR3 loop reads CASSWAGTGGNGEKLFF. CDR3 bases: TGCGCCAGCAGCTGGGCCGGGACAGGGGGGAATGGTGAAAAACTGTTTTTT.

This sequence joins TRBV18 and TRBJ1-2; 8 bases are a match to TRBD1. This CDR3 is 16 amino acids long. V lost 2 bases, J lost 0 bases, and 5 bases stayed unmatched. Germline lookup yields CDR1 KGHSH and CDR2 LQKENI. The CDR3 DNA follows: TGTGCCAGCTCACCAGGGCAGGGGGCAGCTAACTATGGCTACACCTTC. Amino acid sequence: CASSPGQGAANYGYTF.

This clone is a singleton in its sample. V is TRBV11-2 and J is TRBJ2-3; tentatively, D is TRBD2 (6 bases). The V gene lost 4 bases and the J gene lost 2 bases, with 13 bases spanning the gap. Germline loops: CDR1 SGHAT, CDR2 FQNNGV. The CDR3 covers 15 residues. Here the CDR3 reads CASSSTGTYTDTQYF. The CDR3 coding sequence is TGTGCCAGCAGCTCGACCGGGACTTACACAGATACGCAGTATTTT.

The J gene is TRBJ2-7, the V gene TRBV5-1; D possibly corresponds to TRBD1 (6 bases). This CDR3 contains 15 residues. The V gene lost 5 bases and the J gene lost 2 bases, with 17 bases spanning the gap. The V gene's germline CDR1 is SGHRS and CDR2 YFSETQ. CDR3 in DNA: TGCGCCAGCAGTTACAATATCAGGGGAGCCTACGAGCAGTACTTC. Its protein product is CASSYNIRGAYEQYF. Complete variable domain (other parts from reference TRBV5-1 and TRBJ2-7): KAGVTQTPRYLIKTRGQQVTLSCSPISGHRSVSWYQQTPGQGLQFLFEYFSETQRNKGNFPGRFSGRQFSNSRSEMNVSTLELGDSALYLCASSYNIRGAYEQYFGPGTRLTVT.

Note on this clone: Distinct nucleotide sequences in the sample also encode this CDR3. The CDR3, as DNA: TGTGCCAGCAGCCCGGGTGACTATGGCTACACCTTC. Protein: CASSPGDYGYTF. The V call is TRBV3-1 (or the pseudogene TRBV3-2), the J call TRBJ1-2; D is unresolved. CDR1 LGHDT and CDR2 YNNKEL come from the germline V gene (reference sequence). This CDR3 comprises 12 residues. V gave up 4 bases and J gave up 3 bases, with 6 bases separating them.